This T cell receptor (beta chain) was recorded in a study of CD8+ T cells in alopecia areata. Study-level information: Tofacitinib was taken orally by treated patients, and the dose was 5 to 10 mg twice daily.

This clone has just a few counts. No antigen is known for it. The CDR3 consists of 17 residues. V was pared by 0 bases and J by 5 bases, with 9 bases of the junction left unmatched. Germline V gene data show CDR1 as SGDLS and CDR2 as YYNGEE. Reverse transcribed after extraction, RNA yielded cDNA as the sequencing template. Sequencing used immunoSEQ multiplex PCR; TCRdb keeps in-frame clones, though not all of them. This sample has over 120,000 clones; roughly 54% occur once, and the top ten carry about 16%. Treatment: oral pan-JAK inhibitor, 5-10 mg twice daily. Lesional scalp tissue (obtained by punch biopsy) and peripheral blood were collected from alopecia areata patients. Study outcomes and limitations: Tofacitinib significantly brought down scalp clonality and expanded CD8+ clones among top 100.

The sample was CD8+ T cells sorted from blood, taken at week 4, from a patient treated with tofacitinib. This TCR was recovered from a human donor with alopecia areata. The rearrangement joins TRBV9 to TRBJ2-3; 10 positions match TRBD2. CDR3 in amino acids: CASSVAHLAGVVDTQYF. The CDR3 coding sequence is TGTGCCAGCAGCGTAGCCCACCTAGCGGGGGTCGTAGATACGCAGTATTTT.